The 20 T cell receptor beta chains reported below all come from one sample, sequenced in a study of shared clonotypes between healthy human individuals. Some clones are missing from TCRdb's copy, which holds only in-frame ones; the method was immunoSEQ multiplex PCR. The sample consists of around 1,000,000 clones, approximately 77% of them appearing once. The sequenced material came from memory CD4+ T cells from PBMCs. Documented subset: CD45RA-negative fraction. The receptors originated from a man aged 18 to 35 in good health. Some clones in this sample may be carry-over from other donors' samples.

With regard to this clone: A much larger clone lies a single base off, so this may be a read error. The genes are TRBV28 and TRBJ1-2; tentatively, D is TRBD1 (6 bases). Germline-derived CDR1 and CDR2 are MDHEN and SYDVKM. Trimming removed 5 bases at V and 4 bases at J, with 11 bases between. The CDR3 totals 13 residues. The CDR3 bases are TGTGCCAGCAGTCCGGACAGCCTCTATGGCTACACCTTC. Translating it yields CASSPDSLYGYTF.

Concerning this clone itself: This CDR3 is also generated by other DNA sequences in the sample. The chain combines TRBV7-3 with TRBJ2-5, with a tentative D call TRBD2 (6 bases). Germline CDR1 is SGHTA and CDR2 is FQGTGA. Trimming removed 0 bases from V and 5 bases from J, with 10 bases in between. The CDR3 length is 14 residues. In DNA form, the CDR3 reads TGTGCCAGCAGCTTAACCGGGGGAGAGGAGACCCAGTACTTC. It translates to CASSLTGGEETQYF.

The chain links TRBV6-1 to TRBJ1-4; D is undetermined. Germline V gene sequence: CDR1 MNHNS, CDR2 SASEGT. V was cut by 7 bases and J by 5 bases, with 14 bases left in between. CDR3 length equals 14 residues. Here the CDR3 DNA reads TGTGCCAGCACCCGGGGAACCCCGAATGAAAAACTGTTTTTT. Amino acids: CASTRGTPNEKLFF.

This clone turned up a few times. This sequence joins TRBV4-2 and TRBJ2-7; 7 bases are a match to TRBD1. V shed 4 bases and J 5 bases; nucleotides not matched to a gene: 11. Germline V gene sequence: CDR1 LGHNA, CDR2 YNFKEQ. There are 15 residues in the CDR3. The DNA for the CDR3 is TGTGCCAGCAGCCGCCTCCGGGACAGTATCAACGAGCAGTACTTC. Translating it yields CASSRLRDSINEQYF.

The V call is TRBV5-1, the J call TRBJ2-3; D is undetermined. Germline values: CDR1 SGHRS, CDR2 YFSETQ. This CDR3 is 13 amino acids long. The germline V and J ends were trimmed by 5 bases and 0 bases, with 7 bases remaining between them. CDR3 DNA sequence: TGCGCCAGCAGGGATTCCAGCACAGATACGCAGTATTTT. This encodes CASRDSSTDTQYF. The whole variable domain, filled in from reference TRBV5-1 and TRBJ2-3, reads KAGVTQTPRYLIKTRGQQVTLSCSPISGHRSVSWYQQTPGQGLQFLFEYFSETQRNKGNFPGRFSGRQFSNSRSEMNVSTLELGDSALYLCASRDSSTDTQYFGPGTRLTVL.

The rearrangement links TRBV2 to TRBJ2-1; a possible D gene is TRBD2 (6 bases). The CDR3 is 13 amino acids. The V gene's germline CDR1 is SNHLY and CDR2 FYNNEI. Between the trimmed V and J ends, which lost 6 bases and 5 bases, there was a span of 11 bases. This CDR3 is CASRGDFNNEQFF. The CDR3, as DNA: TGTGCCAGCAGAGGGGACTTTAACAATGAGCAGTTCTTC.

This chain uses TRBV28 with TRBJ1-1; perhaps TRBD1 as D (6 bases). The CDR3 runs to 14 residues. Germline assignment: CDR1 MDHEN and CDR2 SYDVKM. The V gene lost 2 bases and the J gene lost 4 bases, with 11 bases spanning the gap. The CDR3 protein is CASSLQGLSTEAFF. For the CDR3, the DNA is TGTGCCAGCAGTTTACAGGGGTTGAGCACTGAAGCTTTCTTT.

The chain couples TRBV7-9 to TRBJ2-7, with D perhaps matching TRBD1 or TRBD2 (5 bases each). The germline V gene has CDR1 SEHNR and CDR2 FQNEAQ (reference sequence). V shed 4 bases and J shed 4 bases, with 20 bases lying between them. The length of the CDR3 is 16 residues. The DNA of the CDR3 is TGTGCCAGCAGCTCCCTACTTCGGGGCGGACCTTACGAGCAGTACTTC. Protein sequence: CASSSLLRGGPYEQYF.

The chain combines TRBV29-1 with TRBJ2-5; D is undetermined. Germline V CDR1 and CDR2: SQVTM, ANQGSEA. The CDR3 totals 12 residues. V lost 4 bases and J lost 0, with 6 bases in between. The CDR3 reads CSVGANQETQYF. The CDR3 DNA reads TGCAGCGTTGGAGCAAACCAAGAGACCCAGTACTTC. The whole variable domain, filled in from reference TRBV29-1 and TRBJ2-5, reads SAVISQKPSRDICQRGTSLTIQCQVDSQVTMMFWYRQQPGQSLTLIATANQGSEATYESGFVIDKFPISRPNLTFSTLTVSNMSPEDSSIYLCSVGANQETQYFGPGTRLLVL.

The chain has TRBV28 and TRBJ2-1; 10 nucleotides match TRBD2. Germline V gives CDR1 MDHEN, CDR2 SYDVKM. J was trimmed by 4 bases and V by 5 bases; bases with no gene match: 14. The CDR3 has 18 amino acids. CDR3 nucleotides: TGTGCCAGCAGTACCTTAGGCCCTACTAGCGGGGATTACAATGAGCAGTTCTTC. As protein: CASSTLGPTSGDYNEQFF.

The chain employs TRBV19 and TRBJ2-3; 8 nucleotides agree with TRBD2. The CDR3 is made up of 13 amino acids. With 4 bases clipped from V and 4 bases from J, the junction kept 1 base outside the gene matches. Germline V gene data show CDR1 as LNHDA and CDR2 as SQIVND (reference sequence). CDR3 nucleotide sequence: TGTGCCAGTAGTACCGGGGGGGCAGATACGCAGTATTTT. This gives the protein CASSTGGADTQYF.

V usage is TRBV5-5 and J usage is TRBJ2-7, with TRBD2 as a possible D gene (5 bases). Germline CDR1 and CDR2: SGHKS and YYEKEE (reference sequence). CDR3 length: 12 residues. Trimming took 4 bases from V and 12 from J, leaving 17 bases between them. This CDR3 is CASSPIGRVRYF. CDR3 bases: TGTGCCAGCAGCCCGATCGGGCGGGTGCGGTACTTC.

This clone was observed many times. J is TRBJ2-3 and V is TRBV4-1, with TRBD2 as a possible D gene (6 bases). The V and J ends lost 2 bases and 2 bases respectively, with 17 bases between them. The V gene's germline CDR1 is MGHRA and CDR2 YSYEKL. The CDR3 spans 17 residues. CDR3 in amino acids: CASSQKVGTSYTDTQYF. The CDR3 coding sequence is TGCGCCAGCAGCCAAAAAGTGGGGACTTCCTACACAGATACGCAGTATTTT.

V is TRBV4-2 and J is TRBJ2-1; no clear D gene. The germline CDR1 and CDR2 sequences are LGHNA and YNFKEQ. The CDR3 has 15 amino acids. Trimming took 0 bases from V and 4 from J, leaving 10 bases between them. Here the CDR3 DNA reads TGTGCCAGCAGCCAAGATTCCCGGCAGTACAATGAGCAGTTCTTC. Translating gives CASSQDSRQYNEQFF.

The J gene is TRBJ1-5, the V gene TRBV30; unclear D gene. Trimming cost V 1 base and J 0 bases, with 7 bases left between them. In germline, CDR1 is GTSNPN, CDR2 SVGIG (reference sequence). This CDR3 comprises 14 residues. CDR3 DNA sequence: TGTGCCTGGAGTGATTGGAATAGCAATCAGCCCCAGCATTTT. Protein product: CAWSDWNSNQPQHF.

The chain is built from TRBV5-4 and TRBJ2-3, with D unresolved. Trimming stripped 3 bases from V and 5 bases from J, with 13 bases between. Germline V gene sequence: CDR1 SGHNT, CDR2 YYREEE (reference sequence). The CDR3 has 14 amino acids. The CDR3 reads CASSSGSWGDTQYF. In DNA form, the CDR3 reads TGTGCCAGCAGCTCCGGGTCTTGGGGAGATACGCAGTATTTT.

The V call is TRBV28, the J call TRBJ2-7, with D possibly being TRBD1 (5 bases). The CDR3 has 13 amino acids. The V end was cut by 10 bases, the J end by 6 bases, with 19 bases between. Germline-derived CDR1 and CDR2 are MDHEN and SYDVKM. The CDR3 sequence: CATRSARGFEQYF. The CDR3, as DNA: TGTGCCACCAGATCAGCAAGGGGATTCGAGCAGTACTTC.

A remark on this clone: Just one base apart from a much larger clone, this may be a read error. Within the sample, other DNA sequences also encode this same CDR3. The V and J genes are TRBV7-9 and TRBJ1-2; 7 nucleotides match TRBD1. J lost 6 bases, V lost 5 bases, and 3 bases had no gene match. This CDR3 contains 12 residues. The germline V gene has CDR1 SEHNR and CDR2 FQNEAQ (reference sequence). The CDR3 region has the DNA TGTGCCAGCAGCACTGGGACAGATGGCTACACCTTC. This codes for CASSTGTDGYTF.

The J gene is TRBJ2-7, the V gene TRBV28; 9 bases map to TRBD2. Germline V gene data show CDR1 as MDHEN and CDR2 as SYDVKM. This CDR3 has 15 amino acids. The ends lost 2 bases at V and 2 bases at J; junction bases unmatched: 4. Written as DNA, the CDR3 is TGTGCCAGCAGTTTAACGGCTAGCGGGACCTACGAGCAGTACTTC. Amino acids: CASSLTASGTYEQYF.

The chain joins TRBV7-9 to TRBJ1-5; D is perhaps TRBD1 (5 bases). The germline gives CDR1 SEHNR, CDR2 FQNEAQ (reference sequence). The CDR3 consists of 17 residues. V shed 1 base and J shed 0 bases, with 13 bases lying between them. In DNA, the CDR3 is TGTGCCAGCAGCTTAGGGCAGGGCCTTGATAGCAATCAGCCCCAGCATTTT. This encodes CASSLGQGLDSNQPQHF.